The subject of this entry is one T cell receptor (beta chain). Clones were read by immunoSEQ multiplex PCR, and TCRdb kept only the in-frame ones, dropping some. There are over 120,000 clones in the sample; roughly 83% occur only once, and around 5% lies in the top ten. The Seattle patients, enrolled during active infection, were followed longitudinally. This sample was included in a study of blood T cell repertoires in COVID-19. Trimming took 6 bases from V and 1 from J; bases not matched to a gene: 10. The V gene's germline CDR1 is SNHLY and CDR2 FYNNEI. This CDR3 contains 17 residues. The sequence was obtained from a woman aged 70-85 years with COVID-19, enrolled during active disease. Sequencing input: peripheral blood. The chain recombines TRBV2 with TRBJ1-5, with 9 bases identical to TRBD1. The CDR3 is CASRPPGQGISNQPQHF. CDR3 DNA: TGTGCCAGCAGACCTCCGGGACAGGGAATCAGCAATCAGCCCCAGCATTTT.